The 22 T cell receptor beta chains below all came from one sample that was sequenced in a study of T cell repertoires in cytomegalovirus infection (dated by TCRdb to the late 2010s). Reads for this sample came from an Illumina HiSeq 1500. The raw public data were reprocessed by TCRdb itself: fastp quality trimming at Q25, MiXCR clonotype calling, in-frame beta chains only. One record per CDR3 amino acid sequence lists the most common genes and DNA. The sample table records roughly 760,000 distinct CDR3 sequences; 35% of these occur just once. The ten most abundant clones make up 2.5% to 3.5% of the sample. The sample comprised PBMCs. These receptors were taken from a human donor in good health (CMV status not recorded). Some clones in this sample may be carry-over from other donors' samples.

The chain uses TRBV20-1 and TRBJ1-6; the D is unclear. The CDR3 is 12 amino acids. Per germline, CDR1 DFQATT and CDR2 SNEGSKA (reference sequence). The V end lost 2 bases, the J end lost 3 bases, and 2 bases lay between the germline ends. CDR3 loop: CSARFYNSPLHF. The DNA for the CDR3 is TGCAGTGCTAGATTCTATAATTCACCCCTCCACTTT.

At least ten counts were recorded for this clonotype. The chain joins TRBV28 to TRBJ1-1; D is undetermined. The CDR3 totals 12 residues. CDR1 is MDHEN and CDR2 is SYDVKM in the germline V gene. V lost 2 bases to trimming and J lost 8 bases, with 9 bases between them. For the CDR3, the DNA is TGTGCCAGCAGTTTAGAGGGAGCAGAAGCTTTCTTT. Protein product: CASSLEGAEAFF. The full variable domain, its missing parts supplied by reference TRBV28 and TRBJ1-1, is DVKVTQSSRYLVKRTGEKVFLECVQDMDHENMFWYRQDPGLGLRLIYFSYDVKMKEKGDIPEGYSVSREKKERFSLILESASTNQTSMYLCASSLEGAEAFFGQGTRLTVV.

V is TRBV20-1 and J is TRBJ2-3; no clear D. Germline CDR1 DFQATT, CDR2 SNEGSKA (reference sequence). Deletions cut 6 bases from V and 1 base from J, with 11 bases between. The length of the CDR3 is 13 residues. The CDR3 DNA reads TGCAGTGCCACCGGGCCTCGCACAGATACGCAGTATTTT. Translated, it gives CSATGPRTDTQYF.

The chain recombines TRBV27 with TRBJ2-3; possible D gene TRBD1, 5 bases. This CDR3 has 17 residues. Germline lookup yields CDR1 MNHEY and CDR2 SMNVEV (reference sequence). Deletions cut 0 bases from V and 6 bases from J, with 19 bases between. The CDR3 loop reads CASSLSEDSPGEDTQYF. In DNA form, the CDR3 reads TGTGCCAGCAGTTTATCGGAAGACAGCCCGGGCGAGGATACGCAGTATTTT.

This sequence joins TRBV5-1 and TRBJ1-3; a weak D match, TRBD1 (6 bases). Germline CDR1 SGHRS, CDR2 YFSETQ. The CDR3 is made up of 16 amino acids. Trimming removed 4 bases at V and 4 bases at J, with 18 bases between. CDR3 coding DNA: TGCGCCAGCAGCCGAGGACAGACATTGCCCGGAAACACCATATATTTT. Encoded protein: CASSRGQTLPGNTIYF.

This clonotype was recorded many times. This chain links TRBV7-2 with TRBJ2-5; possibly TRBD2 for D (6 bases). The germline V and J ends were trimmed by 1 base and 3 bases, with 18 bases remaining between them. There are 17 residues in the CDR3. Germline CDR1 reads SGHTA; CDR2 reads FQGNSA. Here the CDR3 DNA reads TGTGCCAGCAGCTTAGTTCGAGCGGGCGCCCTCAAAGAGACCCAGTACTTC. This sequence encodes CASSLVRAGALKETQYF.

The chain combines TRBV12-3 or TRBV12-4 with TRBJ1-6; 9 bases line up with TRBD1. The CDR3 sequence is 16 residues long. The V and J ends lost 6 bases and 7 bases, in that order; junction bases with no gene match: 10. The CDR3 here is CASRQQGAGVNSPLHF. The CDR3 DNA is TGTGCCAGCAGACAACAGGGGGCTGGGGTAAATTCACCCCTCCACTTT.

The chain joins TRBV7-9 to TRBJ2-6; no clear D gene. Trimming cost V 5 bases and J 3 bases, with 5 bases left between them. CDR3 length equals 13 residues. Germline V gives CDR1 SEHNR, CDR2 FQNEAQ (reference sequence). CDR3 amino acids: CASSQNGANVLTF. CDR3 DNA sequence: TGTGCCAGCAGCCAAAATGGGGCCAACGTCCTGACTTTC.

V is TRBV6-5 and J is TRBJ1-6; TRBD1 matches at 7 bases. Germline CDR1 is MNHEY and CDR2 is SVGAGI. With V trimmed by 6 bases and J by 7 bases, 6 bases remained unmatched. This CDR3 has 14 amino acids. The CDR3 sequence: CASSRDRNNSPLHF. DNA for the CDR3: TGTGCCAGCAGCAGGGACAGAAACAATTCACCCCTCCACTTT.

This clonotype has a single count. This may stem from a read error, because a much larger clone lies one nucleotide away. The chain has TRBV7-2 and TRBJ2-3, with D unclear. Germline V gene data show CDR1 as SGHTA and CDR2 as FQGNSA. The CDR3 sequence is 13 residues long. The CDR3 bases are TGTGCCAGCAGCTTCGACCCCACAGAGACGCAGTATTTT. Translation gives CASSFDPTETQYF. Full variable domain (missing parts from reference TRBV7-2 and TRBJ2-3): GAGVSQSPSNKVTEKGKDVELRCDPISGHTALYWYRQSLGQGLEFLIYFQGNSAPDKSGLPSDRFSAERTGGSVSTLTIQRTQQEDSAVYLCASSFDPTETQYFGPGTRLTVL.

This clonotype was seen at least ten times. The chain is built from TRBV7-8 and TRBJ2-2, with 8 bases aligning to TRBD2. The germline gives CDR1 SGHVS, CDR2 FQNEAQ. This CDR3 contains 16 residues. Germline trimming cut 5 bases from V and 4 bases from J; bases unmatched to any gene: 9. The CDR3 nucleotides read TGTGCCAGCAGCCCCGGTTTTGCGGGAGGCACCGGGGAGCTGTTTTTT. Its protein product is CASSPGFAGGTGELFF.

The CDR3 is CASSAEGGASYEQYF. CDR3 coding DNA: TGTGCCAGCAGCGCCGAGGGGGGGGCGTCCTACGAGCAGTACTTC. J is TRBJ2-7 and V is TRBV7-9; maybe TRBD2 (7 bases). Germline V lookup: CDR1 SEHNR, CDR2 FQNEAQ (reference sequence). The CDR3 loop spans 15 amino acids. The V gene lost 5 bases and the J gene lost 1 base, with 15 bases spanning the gap.

Details on this clonotype: In this CDR3 the conserved last residue, phenylalanine or tryptophan, is missing, so a read error is likely. The limits of the CDR3 on the DNA are not certain, so only TCRdb's listed CDR3 is given. The V and J genes are TRBV7-2 and TRBJ2-6. From germline, CDR1 is SGHTA and CDR2 FQGNSA. The CDR3 is made up of 17 amino acids, end residues included. The CDR3 is CASSSLLRGSGANVLNL.

The V and J genes are TRBV7-2 and TRBJ2-1, with 12 bases lining up with TRBD2. With V trimmed by 1 base and J by 9 bases, 7 bases remained unmatched. In germline, CDR1 is SGHTA, CDR2 FQGNSA. The CDR3 contains 16 residues. The CDR3 DNA reads as TGTGCCAGCAGCTTAGGGACTAGCGGGATCGAAAGTGAGCAGTTCTTC. As protein: CASSLGTSGIESEQFF.

This clonotype was observed many times. The J gene is TRBJ2-7, the V gene TRBV7-2, with D possibly matching TRBD1 (6 bases). Trimming removed 3 bases from V and 5 bases from J, with 17 bases in between. Germline V gene lookup returns CDR1 SGHTA and CDR2 FQGNSA. The CDR3 runs to 15 residues. In DNA, the CDR3 is TGTGCCAGCAGCTTGGACAGAACCGCCGGGGACGAGCAGTACTTC. This gives the protein CASSLDRTAGDEQYF.

This clonotype was observed a handful of times. The V gene is TRBV6-5, the J gene TRBJ1-1; 8 nucleotides line up with TRBD1. The length of the CDR3 is 14 residues. The germline V gene encodes CDR1 MNHEY and CDR2 SVGAGI. The junction had 8 bases not matched to a gene; V was cut back by 6 bases and J by 5 bases. CDR3 sequence (DNA): TGTGCCAGCAGCTATCAGGGGGCCTGGACTGAAGCTTTCTTT. This gives the protein CASSYQGAWTEAFF.

This clonotype was counted only a few times. This sequence joins TRBV28 and TRBJ1-2; D is unresolved. V lost 6 bases and J lost 7, with 15 bases in between. The CDR3 has 13 residues. The V gene's germline CDR1 is MDHEN and CDR2 SYDVKM. CDR3 nucleotide sequence: TGTGCCAGCAGCCTTTCAAAGAGGGCTGGCTACACCTTC. Protein product: CASSLSKRAGYTF.

This clonotype was counted between two and nine times. V is TRBV7-4 and J is TRBJ2-7; TRBD1 agrees at 8 bases. After removal of 5 bases from V and 4 bases from J, the junction contained 7 bases not matched to a gene. The germline V gene encodes CDR1 SGHVT and CDR2 SQSDAQ. This CDR3 contains 14 residues. DNA for the CDR3: TGTGCCAGCAGCCATTCACGACAGGGGTACGAGCAGTACTTC. Translated, it gives CASSHSRQGYEQYF.

The DNA of the CDR3 is TGTGCCAGCAGTTTAAGAGGAGAGGGCGGGGAGCTGTTTTTT. Amino acids: CASSLRGEGGELFF. V is TRBV12-3 or TRBV12-4 and J is TRBJ2-2; D might be TRBD2 (5 bases). The CDR3 length is 14 residues. Trimming left V 2 bases short and J 7 bases short, with 11 bases between.

This clonotype was seen ten or more times. This rearrangement joins TRBV19 to TRBJ2-7; D may be TRBD1 or TRBD2 (5 bases each). The V end was cut by 5 bases, the J end by 4 bases, with 15 bases between. The CDR3 is 14 amino acids. Germline V gene data show CDR1 as LNHDA and CDR2 as SQIVND (reference sequence). The CDR3 sequence: CASSPRDGSYEQYF. In DNA, the CDR3 is TGTGCCAGTAGTCCCCGGGACGGAAGTTACGAGCAGTACTTC.

The V gene is TRBV12-3 or TRBV12-4, the J gene TRBJ1-3, with D possibly matching TRBD1 (6 bases). The V and J ends lost 9 bases and 3 bases respectively, with 15 bases between them. The CDR3 is 14 amino acids. The CDR3 spells CASKLRTVGNTIYF. The CDR3 DNA follows: TGTGCCAGTAAACTGAGGACAGTTGGAAACACCATATATTTT.

The V call is TRBV6-5, the J call TRBJ2-7; D gene unclear. V was trimmed by 5 bases and J by 3 bases, leaving 14 bases between them. Germline V lookup: CDR1 MNHEY, CDR2 SVGAGI. The CDR3 contains 14 residues. In nucleotides, the CDR3 is TGTGCCAGCAGTACCCCCGATTCCTTCTACGAGCAGTACTTC. It translates to CASSTPDSFYEQYF.